This TCR beta chain was sequenced during a study of vaccination and CD4 T cells after COVID-19. Study information: Control cultures received a CEFX pool, an HIV-1 Nef pool, or no peptide.

The CDR3 runs to 16 residues. The V gene's germline CDR1 is MNHEY and CDR2 SMNVEV (reference sequence). The trim removed 5 bases at V and 4 bases at J, leaving 12 bases unmatched. Comments on this clonotype: Its antigen is not known.

Treatment indicated: roughly 10-day PBMC culture with coronavirus spike peptide pools or control peptides (ViraFEST assay). By negative selection, CD4+ T cells were isolated once culture had run for about 10 days. Sequenced with the Oncomine TCR Beta short-read assay was DNA taken from cultured CD4+ T cells. It was from cultured CD4+ T cells that genomic DNA was extracted. TCRdb fed the PCR reads into MiXCR, producing one record per CDR3 protein. Here the sample spans about 18,000 distinct CDR3 sequences, roughly 51% being singletons. Whole-study findings and limits: In median terms, SARS-CoV-2-reactive clonotypes went from about 20 to 38, a nonsignificant rise.

The specimen sequenced was CD4+ T cells from blood, cultured in vitro. The TCR comes from a human donor who had recovered from COVID-19. The chain carries TRBV27 and TRBJ2-7; 9 nucleotides line up with TRBD1. The CDR3 DNA is TGTGCCAGCAGTCCGGGGACAGGGATGTCGAGATACGAGCAGTACTTC. Protein sequence: CASSPGTGMSRYEQYF.